The 19 T cell receptor beta chains below all came from one sample that was sequenced in a study of cytomegalovirus exposure and HLA in healthy donors. It was with 60 Vbeta and 13 Jbeta primers that the PCR ran. Using immunoSEQ multiplex PCR, the repertoire was profiled, and TCRdb retains in-frame clones only, with some absent. The table shows 90,000 to 140,000 clones, with roughly three quarters occurring only once. Sequences were obtained from PBMCs. These TCRs come from a male donor in good health and CMV-seronegative.

This chain connects TRBV5-4 to TRBJ2-1; 10 nucleotides line up with TRBD1. Germline V gene lookup returns CDR1 SGHNT and CDR2 YYREEE (reference sequence). The CDR3 totals 16 residues. The junction had 12 bases not matched to a gene; V was cut back by 4 bases and J by 8 bases. The CDR3: CASSAPPGQGIDEQFF. CDR3 nucleotides: TGTGCCAGCAGCGCACCTCCGGGACAGGGGATCGATGAGCAGTTCTTC.

The CDR3 DNA follows: TGTGCCAGTAGCGACTGGGTGGAGCGGGAGAACAACAATGAGCAGTTCTTC. As protein: CASSDWVERENNNEQFF. The chain employs TRBV19 and TRBJ2-1, with 8 bases matching TRBD2. The CDR3 contains 17 residues. V lost 6 bases to trimming and J lost 5 bases; unmatched junction nucleotides: 15. From germline, CDR1 is LNHDA and CDR2 SQIVND (reference sequence).

The chain combines TRBV6-5 with TRBJ2-7; 7 bases are shared with TRBD2. Looked up from germline, CDR1 is MNHEY and CDR2 is SVGAGI. The CDR3 runs to 15 residues. Losses at the gene ends were 2 bases for V and 1 base for J; bases not matched to a gene: 5. CDR3 in amino acids: CASSYGGGESYEQYF. The CDR3 DNA reads as TGTGCCAGCAGTTACGGCGGGGGAGAATCCTACGAGCAGTACTTC.

The rearrangement links TRBV30 to TRBJ2-1, with TRBD2 as a possible D gene (5 bases). Germline assignment: CDR1 GTSNPN and CDR2 SVGIG (reference sequence). The V gene lost 5 bases and the J gene lost 0 bases, with 17 bases spanning the gap. This CDR3 spans 16 amino acids. The DNA for the CDR3 is TGTGCCTGGGCACCAGCGTTGGGGAGCTCCTACAATGAGCAGTTCTTC. Residues: CAWAPALGSSYNEQFF.

The chain recombines TRBV11-3 with TRBJ2-5; tentatively, D is TRBD1 (5 bases). Germline loops: CDR1 SGHNT, CDR2 YENEEA. The CDR3 consists of 15 residues. V lost 3 bases, J lost 1 base, and 12 bases lay in between. Written as DNA, the CDR3 is TGTGCCAGCAGCTTCGGACGGACACCCCAAGAGACCCAGTACTTC. Residues: CASSFGRTPQETQYF.

Worth noting for this clone: Other DNA sequences of this sample code for an identical CDR3. The chain couples TRBV9 to TRBJ2-3, with 7 bases matching TRBD2. The CDR3 sequence is 15 residues long. The trim removed 0 bases at V and 2 bases at J, leaving 3 bases unmatched. The germline gives CDR1 SGDLS, CDR2 YYNGEE. The chain's CDR3 is CASSVGLAVTDTQYF. Here the CDR3 DNA reads TGTGCCAGCAGCGTAGGGCTAGCGGTCACAGATACGCAGTATTTT.

This sequence joins TRBV11-3 and TRBJ1-2; D gene ambiguous. This CDR3 has 13 amino acids. Germline V gives CDR1 SGHNT, CDR2 YENEEA. Trimming shortened V by 2 bases and J by 2 bases, and 6 bases separated the two germline ends. The CDR3 coding sequence is TGTGCCAGCAGCTTACAGGCAAACTATGGCTACACCTTC. This sequence encodes CASSLQANYGYTF.

The gene calls are TRBV18 and TRBJ1-1; D unresolved. CDR3 size: 15 residues. The V gene lost 3 bases and the J gene lost 0 bases, with 11 bases spanning the gap. Germline-derived CDR1 and CDR2 are KGHSH and LQKENI. CDR3 in DNA: TGTGCCAGCTCACCTGGGCTCACCGTGAACACTGAAGCTTTCTTT. Residues: CASSPGLTVNTEAFF.

The chain links TRBV18 to TRBJ1-5; 8 positions match TRBD1. The V gene's germline CDR1 is KGHSH and CDR2 LQKENI. V shed 2 bases, J shed 6 bases, and the junction held 6 bases outside the gene matches. The CDR3 loop spans 15 amino acids. The CDR3 DNA reads as TGTGCCAGCTCACCAGGACAGGGATCTGTTCAGCCCCAGCATTTT. It yields the protein CASSPGQGSVQPQHF.

V gene TRBV4-1 combines with J gene TRBJ2-7; TRBD1 might be the D (6 bases). CDR1 and CDR2 (germline): MGHRA, YSYEKL. V was shortened by 2 bases and J by 0 bases, with 11 bases between the two germline ends. This CDR3 is built from 15 residues. In DNA, the CDR3 is TGCGCCAGCAGCCAATCGCGACAGGACTCCTACGAGCAGTACTTC. This encodes CASSQSRQDSYEQYF.

The CDR3: CASSSRDRGYEQYF. As DNA, the CDR3 is TGTGCCAGCAGCTCCCGGGACAGGGGTTACGAGCAGTACTTC. This chain joins TRBV11-3 and TRBJ2-7; 10 bases line up with TRBD1. The CDR3 runs to 14 residues. Trimming removed 4 bases from V and 4 bases from J; junction bases left unmatched: 4. Germline V gene data show CDR1 as SGHNT and CDR2 as YENEEA. The complete variable domain, with remaining parts taken from reference TRBV11-3 and TRBJ2-7, reads EAGVVQSPRYKIIEKKQPVAFWCNPISGHNTLYWYLQNLGQGPELLIRYENEEAVDDSQLPKDRFSAERLKGVDSTLKIQPAELGDSAVYLCASSSRDRGYEQYFGPGTRLTVT.

This clone has only one observation. The genes are TRBV9 and TRBJ2-2; possible D gene TRBD2, 6 bases. V shed 2 bases and J shed 0 bases, with 11 bases lying between them. CDR3 length: 16 residues. Germline CDR1 and CDR2: SGDLS and YYNGEE. The DNA for the CDR3 is TGTGCCAGCAGCGTCCGGCTAGCGTCGAACACCGGGGAGCTGTTTTTT. It is translated as CASSVRLASNTGELFF.

The chain couples TRBV4-2 to TRBJ1-3; no firm D call. The germline gives CDR1 LGHNA, CDR2 YNFKEQ. V lost 1 base and J lost 0, with 7 bases in between. The CDR3 loop spans 15 amino acids. The CDR3 reads CASSQGPSSGNTIYF. The CDR3 coding sequence is TGTGCCAGCAGCCAAGGGCCGTCCTCTGGAAACACCATATATTTT.

V gene TRBV28 combines with J gene TRBJ2-6; D unresolved. CDR1 is MDHEN, CDR2 SYDVKM, per germline. This CDR3 contains 15 residues. V lost 7 bases, J lost 0 bases, and 10 bases lay in between. CDR3 DNA: TGTGCCAGCACGTCCCTGGCCTCTGGGGCCAACGTCCTGACTTTC. This translates into CASTSLASGANVLTF. Based on the CDR3 plus reference TRBV28 and TRBJ2-6, the full variable domain is DVKVTQSSRYLVKRTGEKVFLECVQDMDHENMFWYRQDPGLGLRLIYFSYDVKMKEKGDIPEGYSVSREKKERFSLILESASTNQTSMYLCASTSLASGANVLTFGAGSRLTVL.

The chain couples TRBV10-3 to TRBJ2-1; D unclear. V shed 2 bases and J shed 10 bases, with 9 bases lying between them. The CDR3 is 12 amino acids. Germline CDR1 ENHRY, CDR2 SYGVKD. In nucleotides, the CDR3 is TGTGCCATCAGTGAGGGGCCCTCGGAGCAGTTCTTC. As protein: CAISEGPSEQFF.

V usage is TRBV18 and J usage is TRBJ2-7, with TRBD2 matching over 8 bases. V dropped 0 bases and J dropped 5; count of bases not matched to a gene: 9. CDR3 length: 16 amino acids. Looked up from germline, CDR1 is KGHSH and CDR2 is LQKENI. CDR3 loop: CASSPPVKRESHEQYF. DNA of the CDR3: TGTGCCAGCTCACCACCGGTCAAGCGGGAGTCCCACGAGCAGTACTTC.

J is TRBJ1-5 and V is TRBV4-2, with D hard to call. The CDR3 is 16 residues long. Trimming pared 0 bases from V and 0 bases from J, leaving 9 bases between. The germline V gene encodes CDR1 LGHNA and CDR2 YNFKEQ. The CDR3 sequence: CASSQDGQYSNQPQHF. Here the CDR3 DNA reads TGTGCCAGCAGCCAAGATGGGCAGTATAGCAATCAGCCCCAGCATTTT.

This clone was counted between two and nine times. The chain uses TRBV7-9 and TRBJ1-1; no clear D. The CDR3 covers 15 residues. Trimming left V 4 bases short and J 1 base short, with 13 bases between. Germline V gives CDR1 SEHNR, CDR2 FQNEAQ (reference sequence). CDR3 DNA: TGTGCCAGCAGCTCCGGGCGGGCCGCGAACACTGAAGCTTTCTTT. It codes for CASSSGRAANTEAFF.

This chain uses TRBV6-5 with TRBJ2-3; D gene ambiguous. Germline CDR1 and CDR2: MNHEY and SVGAGI. Trimming shortened V by 1 base and J by 1 base, and 3 bases separated the two germline ends. This CDR3 is 13 amino acids long. The CDR3 protein is CASSYWRTDTQYF. The CDR3 nucleotides are TGTGCCAGCAGTTACTGGCGCACAGATACGCAGTATTTT.